This passage covers 10 T cell receptor beta chains from one sample sequenced in a study of T-cell reconstitution after alpha-beta-depleted transplantation in children. For TCRbeta, the library was prepared with unique molecular identifiers. From the PCR reads, TCRdb called clonotypes with MiXCR, one entry per CDR3 protein. The data contain almost 500,000 distinct CDR3 sequences, about 10% of them singletons. This sample comprised PBMCs, obtained before TCRalphabeta/CD19-depleted stem cell transplant. These receptors all stem from a child under 10 years old with inherited bone marrow failure, due to receive a stem cell transplant.

This clonotype has just a few counts. The chain combines TRBV7-2 with TRBJ2-1; no definite D call. In germline, CDR1 is SGHTA, CDR2 FQGNSA. Trimming pared 5 bases from V and 1 base from J, leaving 15 bases between. The CDR3 is 16 amino acids. CDR3 sequence reads: CASSPDLDSSYNEQFF. CDR3 coding DNA: TGTGCCAGCAGCCCAGACTTGGATTCGTCCTACAATGAGCAGTTCTTC.

Ten or more counts support this clonotype. The V gene is TRBV19, the J gene TRBJ2-1; D unclear. Germline-derived CDR1 and CDR2 are LNHDA and SQIVND (reference sequence). Trimming took off 5 bases at V and 11 bases at J, with 25 bases between the two ends. This CDR3 comprises 16 residues. The CDR3 nucleotides are TGTGCCAGTAGTCCCCATTTGATCCTACCCGACCGGCAGCAGTTCTTC. Residues: CASSPHLILPDRQQFF.

In this sample, this clonotype turned up many times. The gene calls are TRBV11-2 and TRBJ2-1, with TRBD1 as a possible D gene (5 bases). CDR1 is SGHAT and CDR2 is FQNNGV in the germline V gene. V lost 1 base and J lost 2, with 12 bases in between. This CDR3 is built from 16 residues. The CDR3 DNA reads as TGTGCCAGCAGCTTAGTAAAGGGCAGGGCCTACAATGAGCAGTTCTTC. Translated, it gives CASSLVKGRAYNEQFF. The whole variable domain, filled in from reference TRBV11-2 and TRBJ2-1, reads EAGVAQSPRYKIIEKRQSVAFWCNPISGHATLYWYQQILGQGPKLLIQFQNNGVVDDSQLPKDRFSAERLKGVDSTLKIQPAKLEDSAVYLCASSLVKGRAYNEQFFGPGTRLTVL.

This clonotype was counted between two and nine times. The rearrangement joins TRBV20-1 to TRBJ2-7; 9 nucleotides line up with TRBD1. CDR1 DFQATT and CDR2 SNEGSKA come from the germline V gene (reference sequence). V gave up 6 bases and J gave up 0 bases; unmatched junction bases: 9. The CDR3 is made up of 15 amino acids. CDR3 in DNA: TGCAGTGCCGATCCCGGGACAGGGCGCTCCTACGAGCAGTACTTC. Translation gives CSADPGTGRSYEQYF.

This clonotype has just a few counts. V gene TRBV18 combines with J gene TRBJ2-7, with D unclear. CDR1 is KGHSH and CDR2 is LQKENI in the germline V gene. Deletions cut 4 bases from V and 2 bases from J, with 15 bases between. CDR3 length: 15 residues. DNA for the CDR3: TGTGCCAGCTCACAAGGTCCGCCTAAGACCTACGAGCAGTACTTC. This gives the protein CASSQGPPKTYEQYF. Full variable domain (outside the CDR3, taken from reference TRBV18 and TRBJ2-7): NAGVMQNPRHLVRRRGQEARLRCSPMKGHSHVYWYRQLPEEGLKFMVYLQKENIIDESGMPKERFSAEFPKEGPSILRIQQVVRGDSAAYFCASSQGPPKTYEQYFGPGTRLTVT.

This clonotype was detected ten times or more. The CDR3 region is CASSQLDRDNSPLHF. The DNA of the CDR3 is TGCGCCAGCAGCCAACTCGACAGAGATAATTCACCCCTCCACTTT. The genes are TRBV4-3 and TRBJ1-6, with D maybe TRBD1 (5 bases). This CDR3 is built from 15 residues. The germline V gene encodes CDR1 LGHNA and CDR2 YSLEER. V was cut by 2 bases and J by 5 bases, with 10 bases left in between.

This clonotype has ten or more counts. The gene calls are TRBV15 and TRBJ2-1; TRBD2 is a possible D gene (6 bases). CDR1 is LNHNV, CDR2 YYDKDF, per germline (reference sequence). There are 13 residues in the CDR3. V gave up 0 bases and J gave up 12 bases, with 12 bases separating them. The CDR3 loop reads CATSRDLVSGQFF. The CDR3, as DNA: TGTGCCACCAGCAGAGATCTGGTTAGCGGGCAGTTCTTC. The full variable domain, completed using reference TRBV15 and TRBJ2-1, is DAMVIQNPRYQVTQFGKPVTLSCSQTLNHNVMYWYQQKSSQAPKLLFHYYDKDFNNEADTPDNFQSRRPNTSFCFLDIRSPGLGDTAMYLCATSRDLVSGQFFGPGTRLTVL.

The chain links TRBV7-2 to TRBJ2-1; perhaps TRBD1 as D (5 bases). Germline V lookup: CDR1 SGHTA, CDR2 FQGNSA. The length of the CDR3 is 16 residues. V lost 1 base and J lost 2, with 12 bases in between. The CDR3 DNA reads as TGTGCCAGCAGCTTAGAAACAGGCCCGGCCTACAATGAGCAGTTCTTC. Protein product: CASSLETGPAYNEQFF.

This clonotype was seen ten or more times. The chain links TRBV20-1 to TRBJ2-5; the D gene is possibly TRBD2 (6 bases). The CDR3 loop spans 13 amino acids. Germline CDR1 and CDR2: DFQATT and SNEGSKA (reference sequence). CDR3 sequence: CSALSGREETQYF. DNA for the CDR3: TGCAGCGCCCTTAGCGGTAGGGAGGAGACCCAGTACTTC.

This clonotype was detected ten times or more. Because the CDR3's place on the DNA is in doubt, the DNA is left out and the CDR3 is given as listed by TCRdb. J is TRBJ1-1 and V is TRBV12-3 or TRBV12-4; the D segment call TRBD1 is taken from the table without a DNA check. Both ends counted, the CDR3 spans 15 residues. The CDR3 sequence: CASILGQTMNTEAFF.